The rows below give T cell receptor beta chains drawn from one sample of a study of cytomegalovirus exposure and HLA in healthy donors. Clones were sequenced by immunoSEQ multiplex PCR, and TCRdb holds only the in-frame ones, with some missing. The sample has some 130,000 clones; 82% are singletons. The specimen sequenced was PBMCs. The receptors stem from a male donor in good health and CMV-seropositive. Both conserved end residues are part of each CDR3. Fields, in order: clone size, D gene, CDR3 length, J gene, V gene, CDR3 DNA, CDR3 protein. The D gene is left open where the match is weak. Clone size appears in some rows only: once, few, many, or a class for an expanded clone.

NA | TRBD2 | 16 | TRBJ2-3 | TRBV27 | TGTGCCAGCAGTTTAGTTCTAGCGGGAGGCCCAGATACGCAGTATTTT | CASSLVLAGGPDTQYF
few | NA | 15 | TRBJ1-2 | TRBV5-5 | TGTGCCAGCAGCTTGGCCTGGGGCCCTAACTATGGCTACACCTTC | CASSLAWGPNYGYTF
NA | TRBD2 | 17 | TRBJ2-5 | TRBV7-7 | TGTGCTAGCAGCTTAGGAAATGCGGGAGGGCCCTTAGAGACCCAGTACTTC | CASSLGNAGGPLETQYF
NA | TRBD2 | 16 | TRBJ2-7 | TRBV19 | TGTGCCAGTAGTATATCGGGGACTAGCGGGAACTACGAGCAGTACTTC | CASSISGTSGNYEQYF
NA | NA | 16 | TRBJ2-7 | TRBV10-3 | TGTGCCATCAGTGAGTCGACGACAGGGAGGCTCCACGAGCAGTACTTC | CAISESTTGRLHEQYF
NA | TRBD2 | 15 | TRBJ2-5 | TRBV5-4 | TGTGCCAGCAGCTTTCCTAGCGGGAAATTAGAGACCCAGTACTTC | CASSFPSGKLETQYF
NA | NA | 16 | TRBJ2-7 | TRBV27 | TGTGCCAGCAGTTTAACGGTGGGGGGTGGGGGATACGAGCAGTACTTC | CASSLTVGGGGYEQYF
NA | TRBD1 | 13 | TRBJ1-5 | TRBV2 | TGTGCCAGCAGTGGGACAGGACGGGGGACCCAGCATTTT | CASSGTGRGTQHF
NA | TRBD2 | 15 | TRBJ2-7 | TRBV27 | TGTGCCAGCAGTTTACTAGCGGGAAGCTCCTACGAGCAGTACTTC | CASSLLAGSSYEQYF
NA | TRBD2 | 14 | TRBJ2-7 | TRBV6-5 | TGTGCCAGCGCGGGGACTAGCGCTTCCTACGAGCAGTACTTC | CASAGTSASYEQYF
NA | NA | 16 | TRBJ2-5 | TRBV10-1 | TGCGCCAGCAGTGAGAAGTCTAGCGTGAGCATAAAGACCCAGTACTTC | CASSEKSSVSIKTQYF
few | NA | 17 | TRBJ2-3 | TRBV4-3 | TGCGCCAGCAGCCAAGGTCCCCTAGGGAGCGGCACAGATACGCAGTATTTT | CASSQGPLGSGTDTQYF
once | NA | 14 | TRBJ2-7 | TRBV28 | TGTGCCAGCAGTTTAAGTGACGCCAGGTACGAGCAGTACTTC | CASSLSDARYEQYF
NA | TRBD1 | 17 | TRBJ2-7 | TRBV4-3 | TGCGCCAGCAGCCAAGACCCCAGGGGGATGAGCTCCTACGAGCAGTACTTC | CASSQDPRGMSSYEQYF
few | NA | 13 | TRBJ2-1 | TRBV19 | TGTGCCAGTAGTCCCAGGGGTTACAATGAGCAGTTCTTC | CASSPRGYNEQFF
NA | TRBD1 | 16 | TRBJ2-3 | TRBV6-1 | TGTGCCAGCAGTGAAAATAGGGGACAGGGGGCAGATACGCAGTATTTT | CASSENRGQGADTQYF
NA | TRBD2 | 14 | TRBJ2-1 | TRBV19 | TGTGGTACAGGGCTAGCGGGGGGGGCCAATGAGCAGTTCTTC | CGTGLAGGANEQFF
NA | TRBD1 | 13 | TRBJ2-4 | TRBV28 | TGTGCCAGCAGTTTGGGGGACAGGGTCATTCAGTACTTC | CASSLGDRVIQYF
few | TRBD2 | 15 | TRBJ2-1 | TRBV11-1 | TGTGCCAGCAGCCGAAGCGGGGGGACCTACAATGAGCAGTTCTTC | CASSRSGGTYNEQFF
once | TRBD2 | 12 | TRBJ2-5 | TRBV2 | TGTGCCAGCATGTACGGGGAGGGGCTTGAGTACTTC | CASMYGEGLEYF
NA | TRBD2 | 18 | TRBJ2-1 | TRBV19 | TGTGCCAGTAGTATGTCTAGCGGGAGTTTGCCTTTCTACAATGAGCAGTTCTTC | CASSMSSGSLPFYNEQFF
NA | NA | 15 | TRBJ2-3 | TRBV6-5 | TGTGCCAGCCGAGGGTCCGGACTTCCCACAGATACGCAGTATTTT | CASRGSGLPTDTQYF
NA | TRBD2 | 17 | TRBJ2-3 | TRBV7-3 | TGTGCCAGCAGCCCTACACACCCGGGACTAGCGACAGATACGCAGTATTTT | CASSPTHPGLATDTQYF
NA | NA | 12 | TRBJ2-2 | TRBV19 | TGTGCCAGTAGTCCCGACACCGGGGAGCTGTTTTTT | CASSPDTGELFF
NA | NA | 14 | TRBJ1-2 | TRBV5-6 | TGTGCCAGCAGCTTGCCCGGGGGTAGCTATGGCTACACCTTC | CASSLPGGSYGYTF
NA | TRBD2 | 16 | TRBJ2-3 | TRBV11-1 | TGTGCCAGCAGCTTAGGACAGCGGGAGTGGACAGATACGCAGTATTTT | CASSLGQREWTDTQYF
NA | NA | 14 | TRBJ1-2 | TRBV4-2 | TGTGCCAGCAGCCTGCATGGGGGCGACTATGGCTACACCTTC | CASSLHGGDYGYTF
NA | TRBD2 | 17 | TRBJ2-5 | TRBV7-9 | TGTGCCAGCAGCCCCCCTTTTCGACTAGCCGCGCTTGGGACCCAGTACTTC | CASSPPFRLAALGTQYF
once | TRBD2 | 14 | TRBJ2-1 | TRBV7-2 | TGTGCCAGCAGCTATCTAGCGGGAGTTGATGAGCAGTTCTTC | CASSYLAGVDEQFF
NA | TRBD1 | 16 | TRBJ2-7 | TRBV5-8 | TGTGCCAGCAGCCTTAAAGGACAGGGAGTACGATACGAGCAGTACTTC | CASSLKGQGVRYEQYF
once | NA | 13 | TRBJ2-3 | TRBV29-1 | TGCAGCGTTGACAGGGGTTCATCAGATACGCAGTATTTT | CSVDRGSSDTQYF
NA | TRBD1 | 15 | TRBJ2-5 | TRBV5-1 | TGCGCCAGCAGCCCCGGGACAGCGTACCAAGAGACCCAGTACTTC | CASSPGTAYQETQYF
NA | NA | 14 | TRBJ1-2 | TRBV10-3 | TGTGCCATCAGTGAGGCCCCCCCGACAGGTCGGATTACCTTC | CAISEAPPTGRITF
NA | TRBD1 | 16 | TRBJ2-2 | TRBV4-1 | TGCGCCAGCAGACCGCCGGGACAGGGGTCGGCCGGGGAGCTGTTTTTT | CASRPPGQGSAGELFF
NA | TRBD1 | 12 | TRBJ1-2 | TRBV29-1 | TGCAGCGTTTCAACAGGGGACTATGGCTACACCTTC | CSVSTGDYGYTF